The clone carrying this T cell receptor (beta chain) was detected only a few times. This sample is part of a study of blood T cell repertoires in COVID-19. Looking at the study overall: Collection of acute and convalescent COVID-19 samples took place in the United States, Italy and Spain. The analysed material was cDNA or gDNA that came from T cells, B-cell-depleted T cells, or PBMCs.

How the authors handled the data: The assay estimated nucleated cells by amplifying reference gene primers. The protocol was immunoSEQ multiplex PCR, while the TCRdb copy is restricted to in-frame clones and leaves out a portion. Clone size and V and J calls were adopted from that table, with D and trimming inferred from the DNA. The sample has around 260,000 clones; 83% are singletons. The V gene lost 5 bases and the J gene lost 5 bases, with 13 bases spanning the gap. CDR1 SGHNT and CDR2 YENEEA come from the germline V gene. The CDR3 covers 13 residues. Material: peripheral blood. The chain recombines TRBV11-3 with TRBJ2-7, with D possibly TRBD1 on 6 matching bases. This receptor was identified in a man aged 55 to 70 who had recovered from COVID-19. In DNA, the CDR3 is TGTGCCAGCAGCCTAACAGGGTCCCACGAGCAGTACTTC. Its protein product is CASSLTGSHEQYF.